Included here is one T cell receptor (beta chain) sequence, with context. Its specificity is unknown. The CDR3 runs 14 residues. These data belong to a study of OX40 agonist ivuxolimab in advanced cancers. Across the whole study: Having had anti-PD-1, anti-PD-L1 or anti-CTLA-4 therapy before was allowed, and about 40% had some. Study outcomes and limitations: Clonal expansion from baseline to week 6 occurred in both CD4+ and CD8+ T cells.

The repertoire was sequenced with immunoSEQ multiplex PCR; TCRdb's copy has only in-frame clones and lacks some. The profile shows roughly 100,000 clones, roughly 90% of them singletons. This TCR was recovered from an adult with an advanced solid tumor such as melanoma, head and neck, liver or kidney cancer. This sequence joins TRBV21-1 and TRBJ2-5. TRBV21-1 is a documented pseudogene. Sample: CD4+ or CD8+ T cells sorted from blood, taken in a trial of the OX40 agonist ivuxolimab. CDR3 nucleotides: TGTGCCAGCAGCCCCACTTTGGGACAAGAGACCCAGTACTTC. This encodes CASSPTLGQETQYF.